This T cell receptor beta chain stems from a study of shared clonotypes between healthy human individuals. The V end lost 4 bases, the J end lost 8 bases, and 18 bases lay between the germline ends. CDR1 and CDR2 (germline): SGHRS, YFSETQ. This CDR3 is 15 amino acids long. The method was immunoSEQ multiplex PCR; TCRdb's version includes in-frame clones alone and lacks a portion of them. The table lists roughly 330,000 clones, around 67% of them singletons. Naive CD45RA+ and memory CD45RA-negative subsets were split from CD4+ cells. The chain has TRBV5-1 and TRBJ1-4, with D hard to call. The sample was memory CD4+ T cells sorted from blood. Subset indicated: CD45RA-negative fraction. This receptor was obtained from a man aged 25-45 years in good health. CDR3: CASSPDPTRPEKLFF. CDR3 DNA sequence: TGCGCCAGCAGCCCCGACCCGACAAGGCCGGAAAAACTGTTTTTT.